Following are 19 T cell receptor beta chains from one sample sequenced in a study of identical twins. Via MiXCR, TCRdb re-called the 5' RACE reads, giving one row per CDR3 protein. The sample has about 790,000 distinct CDR3 sequences, roughly 18% seen once. This same sample was also taken into another study, of T cells expressing NK-cell markers.

Material: PBMCs. These receptor sequences come from a woman aged 18-29 years in good health.

This clonotype was detected only once. This rearrangement joins TRBV19 to TRBJ2-3; 9 positions agree with TRBD2. The CDR3 spans 14 residues. Germline assignment: CDR1 LNHDA and CDR2 SQIVND (reference sequence). J gave up 0 bases and V 7 bases, and 2 bases lay outside the gene matches. CDR3 nucleotide sequence: TGTGCCAGTAACAGCGGGAGGAGCACAGATACGCAGTATTTT. Encoded protein: CASNSGRSTDTQYF.

J is TRBJ2-1 and V is TRBV29-1; D is tentatively TRBD1 or TRBD2 (5 bases each). Trimming took off 6 bases at V and 0 bases at J, with 15 bases between the two ends. Germline V gene lookup returns CDR1 SQVTM and CDR2 ANQGSEA. The CDR3 has 15 residues. CDR3 loop: CSVPGPPSSYNEQFF. The DNA for the CDR3 is TGCAGCGTCCCGGGACCGCCGAGCTCCTACAATGAGCAGTTCTTC.

This clonotype was detected only a few times. This chain uses TRBV9 with TRBJ1-2, with D possibly TRBD1 on 6 matching bases. Trimming shortened V by 3 bases and J by 8 bases, and 17 bases separated the two germline ends. Germline lookup yields CDR1 SGDLS and CDR2 YYNGEE. CDR3 size: 14 residues. The CDR3: CASSATDRSGGYTF. The CDR3 nucleotides are TGTGCCAGCAGCGCAACCGACAGGTCCGGGGGCTACACCTTC.

The DNA of the CDR3 is TGTGCCAGCAGCTACCACGGGACTAGCGCCACAGATACGCAGTATTTT. It is translated as CASSYHGTSATDTQYF. The chain is built from TRBV7-2 and TRBJ2-3, with 10 bases that match TRBD2. V was clipped by 4 bases and J by 2 bases; unmatched bases: 6. This CDR3 has 16 amino acids. Germline V lookup: CDR1 SGHTA, CDR2 FQGNSA.

This sequence joins TRBV10-3 and TRBJ2-7, with D unresolved. V lost 0 bases to trimming and J lost 2 bases, with 14 bases between them. CDR1 ENHRY and CDR2 SYGVKD come from the germline V gene. This CDR3 has 16 residues. CDR3 sequence: CAISESRLLIPYEQYF. As DNA, the CDR3 is TGTGCCATCAGTGAGTCGCGACTGCTAATCCCCTACGAGCAGTACTTC.

This chain joins TRBV5-1 and TRBJ2-6; the match to TRBD1 covers 9 bases. In germline, CDR1 is SGHRS, CDR2 YFSETQ. V lost 1 base to trimming and J lost 3 bases; unmatched junction nucleotides: 5. The CDR3 is made up of 17 amino acids. This CDR3 reads CASSLFGTGFGANVLTF. DNA of the CDR3: TGCGCCAGCAGCTTGTTCGGGACAGGGTTTGGGGCCAACGTCCTGACTTTC.

This chain joins TRBV7-6 and TRBJ1-1, with D hard to call. Germline CDR1 and CDR2: SGHVS and FNYEAQ. The CDR3 extends over 13 amino acids. V was pared by 4 bases and J by 3 bases, with 9 bases between. For the CDR3, the DNA is TGTGCCAGCAGCTCATCGGCGGACACTGAAGCTTTCTTT. This encodes CASSSSADTEAFF.

This rearrangement joins TRBV5-1 to TRBJ2-3; TRBD2 matches 8 bases. Germline-derived CDR1 and CDR2 are SGHRS and YFSETQ. This CDR3 is 15 amino acids long. V shed 0 bases and J 4 bases; nucleotides not matched to a gene: 4. Here the CDR3 reads CASSLELAGSDTQYF. The CDR3 bases are TGCGCCAGCAGCTTGGAGCTAGCGGGCTCAGATACGCAGTATTTT.

This clonotype was detected a few times. The chain couples TRBV20-1 to TRBJ2-2, with D unclear. Between the trimmed V and J ends, which lost 3 bases and 8 bases, there was a span of 7 bases. The CDR3 contains 11 residues. The V gene's germline CDR1 is DFQATT and CDR2 SNEGSKA (reference sequence). CDR3 sequence: CSASNGGELFF. The CDR3 DNA reads TGCAGTGCTAGTAATGGGGGGGAGCTGTTTTTT.

The table lists this clonotype with a few counts. The chain links TRBV12-3 or TRBV12-4 to TRBJ2-2; 8 bases fit TRBD2. This CDR3 is 15 amino acids long. With V trimmed by 6 bases and J by 2 bases, 5 bases remained unmatched. This chain's CDR3 is CASRSSGGNTGELFF. In DNA, the CDR3 is TGTGCCAGCAGATCGAGCGGGGGAAACACCGGGGAGCTGTTTTTT.

This clonotype was recorded a few times. This chain uses TRBV6-2 or TRBV6-3 with TRBJ2-1, with D perhaps TRBD1 (6 bases). V lost 10 bases and J lost 6, with 22 bases in between. CDR1 is MNHEY, CDR2 SVGEGT, per germline. The CDR3 covers 15 residues. CDR3 residues: CATQPRAIGGNEQFF. Here the CDR3 DNA reads TGTGCCACCCAACCTCGGGCGATAGGGGGCAATGAGCAGTTCTTC.

The chain is built from TRBV20-1 and TRBJ1-5; 7 bases match TRBD1. Germline values: CDR1 DFQATT, CDR2 SNEGSKA (reference sequence). The CDR3 contains 13 residues. J gave up 3 bases and V 5 bases, and 4 bases lay outside the gene matches. The CDR3 loop reads CSALGQFNQPQHF. CDR3 sequence (DNA): TGCAGTGCTTTGGGACAGTTCAATCAGCCCCAGCATTTT.

This clonotype turned up a few times. V and J are TRBV20-1 and TRBJ2-2; TRBD2 matches 8 bases. Unmatched junction bases numbered 12, after V lost 6 bases and J lost 6 bases. Germline lookup yields CDR1 DFQATT and CDR2 SNEGSKA (reference sequence). This CDR3 comprises 15 residues. The CDR3 nucleotides read TGCAGTGCCCCTCGAAGGGGACTAGTATCCGGGGAGCTGTTTTTT. This codes for CSAPRRGLVSGELFF.

The rearrangement links TRBV5-1 to TRBJ2-7, with 7 bases identical to TRBD2. Germline CDR1 is SGHRS and CDR2 is YFSETQ. CDR3 length: 15 residues. The junction had 7 bases not matched to a gene; V was cut back by 1 base and J by 3 bases. The CDR3 protein is CASSLQTGTIYEQYF. CDR3 DNA sequence: TGCGCCAGCAGCTTGCAAACTGGGACTATCTACGAGCAGTACTTC.

The sample holds many counts of this clonotype. The chain recombines TRBV6-1 with TRBJ1-6, with 9 bases lining up with TRBD1. Germline loops: CDR1 MNHNS, CDR2 SASEGT. The length of the CDR3 is 14 residues. The V segment lost 5 bases and the J segment 13 bases; nucleotides outside the gene matches: 9. The CDR3 spells CASSQGQGIRPLHF. As DNA, the CDR3 is TGTGCCAGCAGTCAAGGACAGGGGATCCGGCCCCTCCACTTT.

V gene TRBV6-2 or TRBV6-3 combines with J gene TRBJ2-1; D uncertain. Trimming cost V 3 bases and J 4 bases, with 10 bases left between them. Germline CDR1 and CDR2: MNHEY and SVGEGT. CDR3 length equals 14 residues. The CDR3 protein is CASSYPHGYNEQFF. In nucleotides, the CDR3 is TGTGCCAGCAGTTATCCTCATGGGTACAATGAGCAGTTCTTC.

The chain has TRBV7-6 and TRBJ2-1, with 7 positions matching TRBD2. Trimming removed 5 bases from V and 3 bases from J; junction bases left unmatched: 13. CDR1 is SGHVS, CDR2 FNYEAQ, per germline. The CDR3 spans 17 residues. CDR3 nucleotides: TGTGCCAGCAGCGCCGACTTCCCGGGGGGTCACTACAATGAGCAGTTCTTC. Translating it yields CASSADFPGGHYNEQFF.

Only a few counts were recorded for this clonotype. V is TRBV5-1 and J is TRBJ2-1; TRBD2 aligns across 10 bases. V lost 2 bases to trimming and J lost 2 bases; unmatched junction nucleotides: 7. CDR3 size: 17 residues. The germline gives CDR1 SGHRS, CDR2 YFSETQ. This CDR3 is CASSFLAGDPPYNEQFF. For the CDR3, the DNA is TGCGCCAGCAGCTTCCTAGCGGGAGACCCCCCCTACAATGAGCAGTTCTTC.

This clonotype was picked up a small number of times. The chain recombines TRBV5-1 with TRBJ1-1; D is possibly TRBD1 (5 bases). The germline gives CDR1 SGHRS, CDR2 YFSETQ. The CDR3 contains 14 residues. V dropped 2 bases and J dropped 5 bases, with 13 bases sitting between them. The CDR3 region has the DNA TGCGCCAGCAGCTTAGAAGGGGCGCAGACTGAAGCTTTCTTT. It codes for CASSLEGAQTEAFF.